These T cell receptor beta chains were read from a single sample in a study of blood T cell repertoires in COVID-19. The repertoire was sequenced with immunoSEQ multiplex PCR; TCRdb's copy has only in-frame clones and lacks some. Among approximately 150,000 clones listed, 80% to 90% were seen once. Sequenced material: peripheral blood. Source of these receptors: a woman of 80 years or more with acute or convalescent COVID-19. The CDR3 runs from the conserved cysteine through the conserved F or W. A D gene is named only where the DNA matches it firmly. A row's size may be missing; if present it is once, few, many or a size class.

v_call	d_call	j_call	clone_size	cdr3_nt	cdr3_aa
TRBV7-2	NA	TRBJ2-3	NA	TGTGCCAGCAGCCTAGCTCGAGATACAGATACGCAGTATTTT	CASSLARDTDTQYF
TRBV27	TRBD1	TRBJ2-7	NA	TGTGCCAGCAGTTGGGCGCCGGGGGGACAGGGTAGCGAGCAGTACTTC	CASSWAPGGQGSEQYF
TRBV19	TRBD1	TRBJ2-4	NA	TGTGCCAGTACCCACCGGGACAGCGCGATTCAGTACTTC	CASTHRDSAIQYF
TRBV12-3/TRBV12-4	TRBD1	TRBJ2-7	NA	TGTGCCAGCAGTTGGGGACAGATTTACGAGCAGTACTTC	CASSWGQIYEQYF
TRBV5-4	TRBD2	TRBJ2-1	once	TGTGCCAGCAGCGCTCCGGGACTAGCGGGAATGGGTGAGCAGTTCTTC	CASSAPGLAGMGEQFF
TRBV19	TRBD2	TRBJ2-2	once	TGTGCCAGTAGTCCCTGGGCCCCGGGGGGGACCGGGGAGCTGTTTTTT	CASSPWAPGGTGELFF
TRBV29-1	NA	TRBJ1-4	once	TGCAGCGTTGAAGGACAGACTGAAAAACTGTTTTTT	CSVEGQTEKLFF
TRBV19	TRBD1	TRBJ1-6	once	TGTGCCAGTAGTATTTCGACAGGGGGTCTGAATTCACCCCTCCACTTT	CASSISTGGLNSPLHF
TRBV5-1	NA	TRBJ1-1	NA	TGCGCCAGCAGCTTGGAAGGACTAGACACTGAAGCTTTCTTT	CASSLEGLDTEAFF
TRBV7-8	TRBD1	TRBJ2-7	NA	TGTGCCAGCAGAACGGACAGGGGGGGGTTCTACGAGCAGTACTTC	CASRTDRGGFYEQYF
TRBV9	TRBD2	TRBJ2-3	NA	TGTGCCAGCAGCGTACGCGGGACTAGCGGGGCAGATACGCAGTATTTT	CASSVRGTSGADTQYF
TRBV9	TRBD2	TRBJ2-2	NA	TGTGCCAGCAGCCTAAGGACTAGCGGGGGCGCGAACACCGGGGAGCTGTTTTTT	CASSLRTSGGANTGELFF
TRBV6-2/TRBV6-3	NA	TRBJ2-7	NA	TGTGCCAGCAGTCCCCTTTACGAGCAGTACTTC	CASSPLYEQYF
TRBV30	TRBD1	TRBJ1-2	NA	TGTGCCTGGAGAGGACAGGGCGCTAACTATGGCTACACCTTC	CAWRGQGANYGYTF
TRBV27	NA	TRBJ1-6	NA	TGTGCCAGCAGTTTCAGGGCAGGGAATTCACCCCTCCACTTT	CASSFRAGNSPLHF
TRBV15	NA	TRBJ1-2	NA	TGTGCCACCAGCAGAGGTATTACAGGGATGGAGGGCTACACCTTC	CATSRGITGMEGYTF
TRBV10-3	TRBD1	TRBJ2-7	once	TGTGCCATCAGGGAGACAGGGGGCCACGAGCAGTACTTC	CAIRETGGHEQYF
TRBV4-2	NA	TRBJ2-1	NA	TGTGCCAGCAGCCAGATCGGTAGCAACAATGAGCAGTTCTTC	CASSQIGSNNEQFF
TRBV5-4	NA	TRBJ2-5	NA	TGTGCCAGCAGCTTGGGGGGGTTAGCGGTGGCCCCCCAAGGGACCCAGTACTTC	CASSLGGLAVAPQGTQYF
TRBV6-4	NA	TRBJ2-3	NA	TGTGCCAGCAGTGCACTAGGGCAACTATCAGATACGCAGTATTTT	CASSALGQLSDTQYF
TRBV9	TRBD2	TRBJ2-1	once	TGTGCCAGCAGCGTAGGGACTAGCGGGAACTACAATGAGCAGTTCTTC	CASSVGTSGNYNEQFF
TRBV19	TRBD1	TRBJ2-7	NA	TGTGCCAGTAGGCAGGGGGCCCTTTCCTACGAGCAGTACTTC	CASRQGALSYEQYF
TRBV19	TRBD1	TRBJ1-6	NA	TGTGCCAGTAGCCGTAGGACAGGGTTCTCCTATAATTCACCCCTCCACTTT	CASSRRTGFSYNSPLHF
TRBV18	TRBD2	TRBJ2-1	NA	TGTGCCAGCTCACCACCGCGGATAGCGGGAACTGTGTCCTCCTACAATGAGCAGTTCTTC	CASSPPRIAGTVSSYNEQFF
TRBV28	NA	TRBJ1-1	NA	TGTGCCAGCAGCCCTCCCTCGCTCCAGATCAACACTGAAGCTTTCTTT	CASSPPSLQINTEAFF
TRBV2	NA	TRBJ1-1	NA	TGTGCCAGCAGTGTGAAACAGTCCCAAGGGGCTGAAGCTTTCTTT	CASSVKQSQGAEAFF
TRBV19	TRBD1	TRBJ2-1	NA	TGTGCCAGTAGCCTCGGGACAGGGAGATACAATGAGCAGTTCTTC	CASSLGTGRYNEQFF
TRBV7-2	NA	TRBJ2-3	NA	TGTGCCAGCAGCTTAAGTAGTTTTGGTACAGATACGCAGTATTTT	CASSLSSFGTDTQYF
TRBV5-6	NA	TRBJ2-7	NA	TGTGCCAGCAGCTTGGAGCGATTTAACGAGCAGTACTTC	CASSLERFNEQYF
TRBV7-2	TRBD1	TRBJ2-5	NA	TGTGCCAGCAGCCCGAGGACAGGGAGGCAGACCCAGTACTTC	CASSPRTGRQTQYF
TRBV18	NA	TRBJ2-1	NA	TGTGCCAGCTCACCAACAGGGCTTAGCTACAACAATGAGCAGTTCTTC	CASSPTGLSYNNEQFF
TRBV7-9	NA	TRBJ1-3	once	TGTGCCAGCAGCTTAGCAGGGGGTACCTCTGGAAACACCATATATTTT	CASSLAGGTSGNTIYF
TRBV12-3/TRBV12-4	NA	TRBJ1-1	NA	TGTGCCAGCGGACGGACAGTAAACACTGAAGCTTTCTTT	CASGRTVNTEAFF
TRBV5-4	TRBD2	TRBJ2-5	once	TGTGCCAGCAGCCAGGGAGGGACTAGCGTCGGGACCCAGTACTTC	CASSQGGTSVGTQYF
TRBV6-5	NA	TRBJ1-6	NA	TGTGCCAGCAGCCAGGGCCTTTCACCCCTCCACTTT	CASSQGLSPLHF
TRBV5-1	TRBD1	TRBJ1-1	NA	TGCGCCAGCGCGCCGACAGGGGGTTTGAACACTGAAGCTTTCTTT	CASAPTGGLNTEAFF
TRBV6-5	NA	TRBJ2-2	NA	TGTGCCAGCAGCGCACTAGGTTTGCGGACCGGGGAGCTGTTTTTT	CASSALGLRTGELFF
TRBV11-2	NA	TRBJ2-1	few	TGTGCCAGCAGCTTAGCCCTGCTACCCTACAATGAGCAGTTCTTC	CASSLALLPYNEQFF
TRBV5-1	TRBD1	TRBJ1-4	NA	TGCGCCAGCAGCCGGGGACAGGGTGTAACTAATGAAAAACTGTTTTTT	CASSRGQGVTNEKLFF
TRBV11-3	TRBD2	TRBJ2-1	once	TGTGCCAGCAGCTTCTCCAGAGCGGGAGGGCCAGTTTCCTACAATGAGCAGTTCTTC	CASSFSRAGGPVSYNEQFF
TRBV7-2	NA	TRBJ1-2	NA	TGTGCCAGCAGCTTAGCCACAGCATTCCTCGGTGGCTACACCTTC	CASSLATAFLGGYTF
TRBV12-3/TRBV12-4	NA	TRBJ2-1	NA	TGTGCCAGCAGTTTACGGTCGAGGGATGAGCAGTTCTTC	CASSLRSRDEQFF
TRBV29-1	NA	TRBJ2-3	NA	TGCAGCTATCTCCTTCCTTCTACGGGGACAGATACGCAGTATTTT	CSYLLPSTGTDTQYF
TRBV5-5	NA	TRBJ1-1	few	TGTGCCAGCAGCTTGGGCGAATTAGGCGGAGCTTTCTTT	CASSLGELGGAFF
TRBV6-2/TRBV6-3	NA	TRBJ1-4	NA	TGTGCCAGCAGCCCCGTGAGACTAACAACTAATGAAAAACTGTTTTTT	CASSPVRLTTNEKLFF
TRBV6-5	NA	TRBJ2-5	NA	TGTGCCAGCAACCTACCGACCCAGTACTTC	CASNLPTQYF
TRBV7-2	TRBD2	TRBJ2-1	NA	TGTGCCAGCAGCCTCGCGGGCGGGGGGGATGAGCAGTTCTTC	CASSLAGGGDEQFF
TRBV11-3	TRBD1	TRBJ2-2	NA	TGTGCCAGCAGCCGTATGACAGGGAAGGTGGGCACCGGGGAGCTGTTTTTT	CASSRMTGKVGTGELFF
TRBV23-1	NA	TRBJ1-4	NA	TGCGCCAGCAGGTCAAATGAAAAACTGTTTTTT	CASRSNEKLFF
TRBV2	NA	TRBJ1-6	NA	TGTGCCAGCAGTGAACGGCAGGGGAGTTCACCCCTCCACTTT	CASSERQGSSPLHF
TRBV29-1	TRBD1	TRBJ1-1	many	TGCAGCGTCGGGGCCCCCGGGACAGGGAATGAAGCTTTCTTT	CSVGAPGTGNEAFF
TRBV18	TRBD1	TRBJ2-1	NA	TGTGCCAGCTCACTATCGACGACAGGGAGCTCCTACAATGAGCAGTTCTTC	CASSLSTTGSSYNEQFF
TRBV19	TRBD2	TRBJ2-1	NA	TGTGCCAGTAGTAGAACTCTAGCGGCTCAGAGCTCCTACAATGAGCAGTTCTTC	CASSRTLAAQSSYNEQFF
TRBV18	NA	TRBJ1-2	NA	TGTGCCAGCTCACCAGACAGTAAATATGGCTACACCTTC	CASSPDSKYGYTF